What follows is one TCR beta chain and its context. CDR3 length equals 15 residues. V was cut by 1 base and J by 1 base, with 10 bases left in between. Germline CDR1 reads SNHLY; CDR2 reads FYNNEI. The table came from immunoSEQ multiplex PCR; TCRdb's copy has only in-frame clones and leaves some out. This sample carries roughly 52,000 clones, 93% of them seen once, and the ten largest clones take about 1.8%. This sample is drawn from a study of cytomegalovirus exposure and HLA in healthy donors. Sequencing was done on a sample of PBMCs. The chain links TRBV2 to TRBJ1-1, with no clear D. This clonotype originated in a woman between 18 and 29 years old in good health and CMV-seropositive. This CDR3 is CASSEGVQENTEAFF. The CDR3, as DNA: TGTGCCAGCAGTGAAGGAGTTCAGGAGAACACTGAAGCTTTCTTT.